Described below is a single T cell receptor beta chain sequence and its context. The data derive from a study of T cells in tuberculosis. Sequencing used immunoSEQ multiplex PCR; TCRdb keeps in-frame clones, though not all of them. The data show more than 35,000 clones, 90% to 95% seen once. The germline V gene encodes CDR1 MNHNY and CDR2 SVGAGI (reference sequence). The J segment lost 0 bases and the V segment lost 5 bases, leaving 6 bases of the junction unmatched. The CDR3 has 16 residues. This chain joins TRBV6-6 and TRBJ2-7; 11 bases are a match to TRBD2. Material: PBMCs. This clonotype originated in a donor aged 10-30 years with latent tuberculosis or without tuberculosis infection. Here the CDR3 reads CASSPSGGRSSYEQYF. The CDR3 DNA sequence: TGTGCCAGCAGTCCTAGCGGGGGGCGAAGCTCCTACGAGCAGTACTTC.